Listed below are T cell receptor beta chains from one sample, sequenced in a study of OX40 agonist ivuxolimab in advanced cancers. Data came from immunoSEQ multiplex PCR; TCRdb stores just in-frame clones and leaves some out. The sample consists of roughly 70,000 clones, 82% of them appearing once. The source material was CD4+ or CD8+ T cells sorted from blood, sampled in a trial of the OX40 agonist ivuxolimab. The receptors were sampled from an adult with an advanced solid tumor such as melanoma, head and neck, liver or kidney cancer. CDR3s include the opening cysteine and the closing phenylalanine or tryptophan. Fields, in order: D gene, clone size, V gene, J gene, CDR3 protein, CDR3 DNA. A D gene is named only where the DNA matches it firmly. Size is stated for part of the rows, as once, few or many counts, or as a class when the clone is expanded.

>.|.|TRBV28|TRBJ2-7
CASRTNSGGVEQYF
TGTGCCAGCAGAACGAATTCAGGCGGGGTCGAGCAGTACTTC
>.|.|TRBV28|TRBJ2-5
CASSLPGLETQYF
TGTGCCAGCAGTTTGCCCGGGCTGGAGACCCAGTACTTC
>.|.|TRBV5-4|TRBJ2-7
CASSEGGGRGVEQYF
TGTGCCAGCAGCGAGGGGGGAGGCCGGGGTGTCGAGCAGTACTTC
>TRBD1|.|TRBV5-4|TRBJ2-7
CASSIKGAYEQYF
TGTGCCAGCAGCATAAAGGGGGCTTACGAGCAGTACTTC
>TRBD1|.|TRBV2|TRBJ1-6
CASSPNRGLNSPLHF
TGTGCCAGCAGCCCTAACAGGGGACTAAATTCACCCCTCCACTTT
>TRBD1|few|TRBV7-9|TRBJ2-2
CASRGQGTTGELFF
TGTGCCAGCAGGGGACAGGGGACCACCGGGGAGCTGTTTTTT
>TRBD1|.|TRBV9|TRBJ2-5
CASSLRQGQETQYF
TGTGCCAGCAGCTTAAGACAGGGCCAAGAGACCCAGTACTTC
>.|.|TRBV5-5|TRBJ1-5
CASSLDRVGNQPQHF
TGTGCCAGCAGCTTAGATAGGGTTGGCAATCAGCCCCAGCATTTT
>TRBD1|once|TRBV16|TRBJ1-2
CASSQSTGAFYGYTF
TGTGCCAGCAGCCAATCCACAGGGGCCTTCTATGGCTACACCTTC
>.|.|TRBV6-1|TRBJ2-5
CASNRNGLQETQYF
TGTGCCAGCAATCGGAACGGACTCCAAGAGACCCAGTACTTC
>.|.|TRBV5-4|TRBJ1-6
CASSLVQTNSPLHF
TGTGCCAGCAGCTTGGTTCAGACAAATTCACCCCTCCACTTT
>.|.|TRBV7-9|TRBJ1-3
CASSRLRDGSDIYF
TGTGCCAGCAGCCGACTGCGGGACGGCAGTGACATATATTTT
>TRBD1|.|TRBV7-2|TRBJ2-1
CASSPRRDRVTQFF
TGTGCCAGCAGCCCTAGGCGGGACAGGGTAACGCAGTTCTTC
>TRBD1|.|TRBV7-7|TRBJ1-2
CASPGDRGLGGYTF
TGTGCTAGCCCCGGGGACAGGGGGTTGGGTGGCTACACCTTC
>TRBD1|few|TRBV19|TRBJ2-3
CASRDRPGQGFYTQYF
TGTGCCAGTAGGGACAGGCCGGGACAGGGATTTTATACGCAGTATTTT